Listed below are T cell receptor beta chains from one sample, sequenced in a study of blood T cell repertoires in COVID-19. The repertoire was sequenced with immunoSEQ multiplex PCR; TCRdb's copy has only in-frame clones and lacks some. The sample carries fewer than 300,000 clones, roughly nine tenths recorded once. What was sequenced was peripheral blood. These TCRs come from a woman in her twenties or thirties with COVID-19, enrolled during active disease. The CDR3 runs from the conserved cysteine through the conserved F or W.

J	V	CDR3
TRBJ2-7	TRBV5-5	CASSLDPGLSYEQYF
TRBJ2-5	TRBV28	CASSLGWDRGLQETQYF
TRBJ2-1	TRBV9	CASSVHRDRGMYEQFF
TRBJ1-5	TRBV15	CATSPPGLPYSGAQHF
TRBJ1-1	TRBV11-2	CASSPGTAEAFF
TRBJ2-1	TRBV2	CASSGTGSHEQFF
TRBJ2-7	TRBV6-5	CASSYSLDIPSYEQYF
TRBJ2-5	TRBV2	CASSGSSGGETQYF
TRBJ1-1	TRBV5-4	CASSMDREGLNTEAFF
TRBJ1-1	TRBV27	CASSFGTGVNTEAFF
TRBJ1-1	TRBV7-8	CASSNTGHGTEAFF
TRBJ1-4	TRBV19	CASSITQGAGEKLFF
TRBJ2-7	TRBV4-1	CASSQGLDYEQYF
TRBJ1-2	TRBV7-9	CASSFGQDYGYTF
TRBJ2-7	TRBV11-1	CASSYRGGSPYEQYF
TRBJ1-6	TRBV25-1	CASSDRIVPLHF
TRBJ1-1	TRBV6-5	CATSEGLTEAFF
TRBJ1-2	TRBV7-8	CASSRGGAAYGYTF
TRBJ2-1	TRBV16	CASSDSGGTSYNEQFF
TRBJ1-4	TRBV15	CATSRDPVGKRGVELFF
TRBJ2-3	TRBV14	CASSQFSGGLTSTDTQYF
TRBJ2-7	TRBV28	CASSSYYEQYF
TRBJ2-7	TRBV2	CARMWLRGSTYEQYF
TRBJ2-2	TRBV4-1	CASSHLVQYTGELFF
TRBJ1-2	TRBV4-1	CASSQDPGTHYGYTF
TRBJ2-3	TRBV24-1	CATSDFGGGDTQYF
TRBJ2-1	TRBV11-2	CASTWRRGFGNEQFF
TRBJ2-6	TRBV19	CASSYLSGANVLTF
TRBJ2-2	TRBV6-5	CASSGTGHNTGELFF
TRBJ2-7	TRBV5-1	CASSLAQVAGGSKYF
TRBJ2-3	TRBV5-5	CASSFNSGTDTQYF
TRBJ2-1	TRBV6-5	CASSYSSPAGVNEQFF
TRBJ1-5	TRBV2	CASSSGQPNQPQHF
TRBJ1-2	TRBV11-3	CASSLDAGGYGYTF
TRBJ2-5	TRBV4-1	CASSQQSSGETQYF
TRBJ1-2	TRBV18	CASSPPSDKIYGYTF
TRBJ2-1	TRBV5-1	CASSFTPGGGEQFF
TRBJ1-1	TRBV28	CASRTTGTGRYTEAFF
TRBJ2-5	TRBV5-5	CASSTSPTSGGAETQYF
TRBJ2-5	TRBV6-5	CASTWGRETQYF
TRBJ1-2	TRBV4-1	CASGDRGFYGYTF
TRBJ2-7	TRBV5-4	CASSAGTGFLAEQYF
TRBJ1-2	TRBV7-9	CASSPWGGSGYTF
TRBJ2-7	TRBV5-1	CASSPGQSYEQYF
TRBJ2-7	TRBV5-4	CASSPGGGEQYF
TRBJ2-1	TRBV10-1	CASSGVAGLYNEQFF
TRBJ2-2	TRBV2	CASISATGYTGELFF
TRBJ1-5	TRBV4-2	CASSQGRGQPQHF
TRBJ1-1	TRBV4-1	CASSQEYRGKTEAFF
TRBJ2-5	TRBV9	CASSSAGTRGETQYF
TRBJ2-5	TRBV2	CASKLAGTYQETQYF
TRBJ2-7	TRBV4-1	CASSLQGSMNEQYF